This is a list of T cell receptor beta chains from one sample in a study of T cell responses to AZD1222 COVID-19 vaccine. Some clones are missing from TCRdb's copy, which holds only in-frame ones; the method was immunoSEQ multiplex PCR. This table holds 120,000 to 150,000 clones, more than 70% found once. The sample here was peripheral blood, taken 28 days after the second AZD1222 dose. These receptors were taken from an adult who received the AZD1222 COVID-19 vaccine. Both conserved end residues are part of each CDR3. A D gene is named only where the DNA matches it firmly. Size tells how often a clone was seen (once, few, many) or the class of an expanded clone, and some rows leave it out.

D gene,V gene,clone size,J gene,CDR3 DNA,CDR3 protein
TRBD2,TRBV5-1,NA,TRBJ2-5,TGCGCCAGCAGCTTGAGTAGCGGGAGGGTTAAAGAGACCCAGTACTTC,CASSLSSGRVKETQYF
NA,TRBV30,NA,TRBJ2-5,TGTGCCTGGAGTGGCCGGGACAAAGAGACCCAGTACTTC,CAWSGRDKETQYF
NA,TRBV5-1,NA,TRBJ2-5,TGCGCCAGCAGCTTGGAAAGGTATCAAGAGACCCAGTACTTC,CASSLERYQETQYF
NA,TRBV20-1,NA,TRBJ1-3,TGCAGTGCAAAAACAGGAAACACCATATATTTT,CSAKTGNTIYF
TRBD1,TRBV28,NA,TRBJ1-5,TGTGCCAGCAGTTTATCTAACCGATTGGCGGACAGGTTCAATCAGCCCCAGCATTTT,CASSLSNRLADRFNQPQHF
TRBD1,TRBV4-1,once,TRBJ1-6,TGCGCCAGCAGCCAACAACAGGGGTACGATTCACCCCTCCACTTT,CASSQQQGYDSPLHF
NA,TRBV15,NA,TRBJ2-5,TGTGCCACCAGCACGCCCCGGGGAACCCAAGAGACCCAGTACTTC,CATSTPRGTQETQYF
NA,TRBV19,few,TRBJ1-6,TGTGCCAGTGACCCGAACTCTCGGGGCAATTCACCCCTCCACTTT,CASDPNSRGNSPLHF
TRBD2,TRBV27,NA,TRBJ2-2,TGTGCCAGCAGTTTATACGGGGAGGGAGGCACCGGGGAGCTGTTTTTT,CASSLYGEGGTGELFF
NA,TRBV4-1,NA,TRBJ2-1,TGCGCCAGCAGCCAAGGGGATTTGGTCAGTGAGCAGTTCTTC,CASSQGDLVSEQFF
NA,TRBV21-1,NA,TRBJ1-1,TGTGCCAGCAGCAAAGGGGGAGAGCCAGCTTTCTTT,CASSKGGEPAFF
NA,TRBV4-1,NA,TRBJ2-1,TGCGCCAGCAGCCAAGTGGGTGCTAGCACGCAGTTCTTC,CASSQVGASTQFF
NA,TRBV19,NA,TRBJ1-6,TGTGCCAGTACCAATGCATCACCTCTGGGTTCACCCCTCCACTTT,CASTNASPLGSPLHF
NA,TRBV5-1,NA,TRBJ2-1,TGCGCCAGCAGCTCCCCTCGCGGGTTCTCCTACAATGAGCAGTTCTTC,CASSSPRGFSYNEQFF
NA,TRBV7-2,NA,TRBJ2-3,TGTGCCAGCAGCCCCTCTCCAGCGTACCCCACGCAGTATTTT,CASSPSPAYPTQYF
TRBD2,TRBV27,NA,TRBJ2-7,TGTGCCAGCAGCTGGGGACTAGCGGGAGACTACGAGCAGTACTTC,CASSWGLAGDYEQYF
TRBD2,TRBV27,NA,TRBJ2-1,TGTGCCAGCAGTCATCCCCTAGCGGGAGGGACAAATGAGCAGTTCTTC,CASSHPLAGGTNEQFF
NA,TRBV5-4,NA,TRBJ2-3,TGTGCCAGCAGCTTGGCCTTAGCGGGCACAGATACGCAGTATTTT,CASSLALAGTDTQYF
NA,TRBV4-1,NA,TRBJ2-7,TGCGCCAGCAGCCAAGAGGGGACGCCGGCCTACGAGCAGTACTTC,CASSQEGTPAYEQYF
TRBD2,TRBV7-2,NA,TRBJ2-5,TGTGCCAGCAGTTACTACCACCCTCGATGGCGGGAGTGGGAAGAGACCCAGTACTTC,CASSYYHPRWREWEETQYF
NA,TRBV6-5,NA,TRBJ1-2,TGTGCCAGCAGTCCCTCGGGGGGCGGCTACACCTTC,CASSPSGGGYTF
TRBD2,TRBV9,NA,TRBJ2-5,TGTGCCAGCAGCGCTAGAGGACTAGCGGGAGGCCATGAGACCCAGTACTTC,CASSARGLAGGHETQYF
NA,TRBV23-1,NA,TRBJ2-5,TGCGCCAGCAGTCAATTCATCGTGGGGCAGTTCCCAGGGACCCAGTACTTC,CASSQFIVGQFPGTQYF
TRBD2,TRBV5-1,NA,TRBJ2-6,TGCGCCAGCAGCTTGGCCGGCGGGAGTGGGGCCAACGTCCTGACTTTC,CASSLAGGSGANVLTF
TRBD2,TRBV5-4,NA,TRBJ2-5,TGTGCCAGCAGCTTGGCCGGGACTAGCGGGAGGGCCCTGTGGGAGACCCAGTACTTC,CASSLAGTSGRALWETQYF
NA,TRBV4-3,once,TRBJ2-2,TGCGCCAGCAGCCAAGATAGGATGGGGGGATCGGGCACCGGGGAGCTGTTTTTT,CASSQDRMGGSGTGELFF
NA,TRBV19,NA,TRBJ1-2,TGTGCCAGCCGTCTTCAACAGGGACCCTATGGCTACACCTTC,CASRLQQGPYGYTF
TRBD2,TRBV5-4,few,TRBJ2-7,TGTGCCAGCAGCCCGGCTAGCGGGAGCTCCTACGAGCAGTACTTC,CASSPASGSSYEQYF
NA,TRBV27,NA,TRBJ1-1,TGTGCCAGCACCACATCCGACCGAGGAGGGGCTGAAGCTTTCTTT,CASTTSDRGGAEAFF
NA,TRBV19,NA,TRBJ1-5,TGTGCCAGTAGTATGCAACAGGGTATTGCCAATCAGCCCCAGCATTTT,CASSMQQGIANQPQHF
NA,TRBV7-2,NA,TRBJ1-2,TGTGCCAGCAGTCCTTGGGAGGAGACTAGGGGCTACACCTTC,CASSPWEETRGYTF
NA,TRBV11-2,NA,TRBJ1-2,TGTGCCAGCAGCTTAGATCCGTGGGCAGGGCTACAAGGCTACACCTTC,CASSLDPWAGLQGYTF
NA,TRBV27,NA,TRBJ2-1,TGTGCCAGCAGTTTATCCCAGGGGTATGAGCAGTTCTTC,CASSLSQGYEQFF
NA,TRBV4-1,NA,TRBJ2-1,TGCGCCAGCAGCCAACGACCCCCAGACCACAGCTCCTACAATGAGCAGTTCTTC,CASSQRPPDHSSYNEQFF
NA,TRBV28,NA,TRBJ1-6,TGTGCCAGCAGTTTGACTACAGACTCACTCCACTTT,CASSLTTDSLHF
NA,TRBV5-5,NA,TRBJ2-7,TGTGCCAGCAGCGAGAGTATAGGGCCTTATTCGATCTCCTACGAGCAGTACTTC,CASSESIGPYSISYEQYF
TRBD2,TRBV6-2/TRBV6-3,NA,TRBJ2-1,TGTGCCAGCAGCCAAAGGGCTAGCGGGAAACGCTACAATGAGCAGTTCTTC,CASSQRASGKRYNEQFF
NA,TRBV11-3,NA,TRBJ2-3,TGTGCCAGCAGCCCCCGCCGCGGTGACAGCTCCACAGATACGCAGTATTTT,CASSPRRGDSSTDTQYF
NA,TRBV5-6,NA,TRBJ2-5,TGTGCCAGCAGCTTGTTAGGGGAACAAGAGACCCAGTACTTC,CASSLLGEQETQYF
NA,TRBV29-1,NA,TRBJ1-2,TGCAGCGCCACGACAGAGATCTATGGCTACACCTTC,CSATTEIYGYTF
NA,TRBV7-8,NA,TRBJ1-1,TGTGCCAGCAGCTTATACCAAGGGCGTTTGAACACTGAAGCTTTCTTT,CASSLYQGRLNTEAFF
NA,TRBV24-1,once,TRBJ2-1,TGTGCCACCGGGGCGGGCCAGAGCTCCTACAATGAGCAGTTCTTC,CATGAGQSSYNEQFF
NA,TRBV5-1,NA,TRBJ1-4,TGCGCCAGCAGCTTGGAGGGGGGCGCATTTAATGAAAAACTGTTTTTT,CASSLEGGAFNEKLFF
NA,TRBV4-2,NA,TRBJ1-5,TGTGCCAGCAGCCAAGCTGCTGACCCGTCAGGCAATCAGCCCCAGCATTTT,CASSQAADPSGNQPQHF